The 21 T cell receptor beta chains reported below all come from one sample, sequenced in a study of T cell changes during pregnancy in multiple sclerosis. Profiled with immunoSEQ multiplex PCR; TCRdb holds only in-frame clones, not every one. The table lists 35,000 to 45,000 clones, 90% to 95% of them singletons. The sample here was peripheral blood, taken before pregnancy. The receptors stem from a female donor with multiple sclerosis, enrolled in a pregnancy study.

The V and J genes are TRBV28 and TRBJ1-2; 7 bases are a match to TRBD1. The ends lost 4 bases at V and 5 bases at J; junction bases unmatched: 10. The CDR3 is 15 amino acids. Germline-derived CDR1 and CDR2 are MDHEN and SYDVKM. The CDR3 loop reads CASSSPPDREYGYTF. CDR3 DNA: TGTGCCAGCAGTTCGCCCCCCGACAGGGAATATGGCTACACCTTC.

This clone was counted between two and nine times. The gene calls are TRBV7-2 and TRBJ2-3; D is perhaps TRBD1 (5 bases). Looked up from germline, CDR1 is SGHTA and CDR2 is FQGNSA. This CDR3 contains 14 residues. The germline V and J ends were trimmed by 1 base and 2 bases, with 7 bases remaining between them. The CDR3 loop reads CASSLGGHTDTQYF. The DNA for the CDR3 is TGTGCCAGCAGCTTAGGGGGCCACACAGATACGCAGTATTTT.

The CDR3 DNA is TGCGCCAGCAGCCAGAGACTAGCGGGAGTAAATGAGCAGTTCTTC. This gives the protein CASSQRLAGVNEQFF. The chain carries TRBV4-1 and TRBJ2-1; 12 bases align to TRBD2. V shed 3 bases and J 7 bases; nucleotides not matched to a gene: 4. This CDR3 contains 15 residues. Germline values: CDR1 MGHRA, CDR2 YSYEKL.

The V and J genes are TRBV11-2 and TRBJ2-1; D perhaps matches TRBD2 (5 bases). The V and J ends lost 1 base and 0 bases respectively, with 13 bases between them. The CDR3 loop spans 17 amino acids. From germline, CDR1 is SGHAT and CDR2 FQNNGV. The CDR3 sequence: CASSLGPGLSSYNEQFF. CDR3 nucleotide sequence: TGTGCCAGCAGCTTAGGCCCTGGACTGAGCTCCTACAATGAGCAGTTCTTC.

This clone was seen just once. The chain has TRBV6-1 and TRBJ2-7, with D possibly TRBD1 on 5 matching bases. The ends were cut back, 5 bases at V and 3 bases at J, with 14 bases in the middle. This CDR3 spans 14 amino acids. Germline CDR1 reads MNHNS; CDR2 reads SASEGT. The CDR3 sequence: CASSPMTEIYEQYF. The CDR3 DNA follows: TGTGCCAGCAGTCCAATGACAGAAATCTACGAGCAGTACTTC.

The V and J genes are TRBV6-1 and TRBJ2-3, with D tentatively TRBD2 (5 bases). The V and J ends lost 8 bases and 1 base respectively, with 13 bases between them. This CDR3 spans 14 amino acids. Per the germline V gene, CDR1 is MNHNS and CDR2 is SASEGT. The CDR3 here is CASRMSGGTDTQYF. DNA for the CDR3: TGTGCCAGCCGGATGAGCGGAGGCACAGATACGCAGTATTTT.

This clone was recorded once. The V and J genes are TRBV11-2 and TRBJ1-1; D ambiguous. Germline CDR1 reads SGHAT; CDR2 reads FQNNGV. The ends were cut back, 3 bases at V and 1 base at J, with 9 bases in the middle. The CDR3 runs to 14 residues. The DNA for the CDR3 is TGTGCCAGCAGCTTGGAGATCGAGAACACTGAAGCTTTCTTT. Residues: CASSLEIENTEAFF.

J is TRBJ1-1 and V is TRBV19; the match to TRBD1 covers 7 bases. The CDR3 contains 15 residues. J lost 0 bases, V lost 5 bases, and 6 bases had no gene match. Germline values: CDR1 LNHDA, CDR2 SQIVND (reference sequence). CDR3 sequence reads: CASSPTGHMNTEAFF. CDR3 coding DNA: TGTGCCAGTAGTCCGACAGGGCACATGAACACTGAAGCTTTCTTT. The entire variable domain, with the rest obtained from reference TRBV19 and TRBJ1-1, is as follows: DGGITQSPKYLFRKEGQNVTLSCEQNLNHDAMYWYRQDPGQGLRLIYYSQIVNDFQKGDIAEGYSVSREKKESFPLTVTSAQKNPTAFYLCASSPTGHMNTEAFFGQGTRLTVV.

The V call is TRBV19, the J call TRBJ2-2; D may be TRBD1 (6 bases). Germline V gives CDR1 LNHDA, CDR2 SQIVND (reference sequence). CDR3 size: 13 residues. Trimming cost V 8 bases and J 2 bases, with 9 bases left between them. The CDR3 region has the DNA TGTGCCAGTTGGGGGCCCAACACCGGGGAGCTGTTTTTT. It codes for CASWGPNTGELFF.

The rearrangement links TRBV19 to TRBJ2-1; TRBD1 matches at 7 bases. The germline gives CDR1 LNHDA, CDR2 SQIVND (reference sequence). J was trimmed by 1 base and V by 2 bases; bases with no gene match: 2. This CDR3 is built from 15 residues. CDR3 sequence (DNA): TGTGCCAGTAGTATAACAGGGGTATCCTACAATGAGCAGTTCTTC. Encoded protein: CASSITGVSYNEQFF.

The chain recombines TRBV7-9 with TRBJ2-7; D gene ambiguous. There are 15 residues in the CDR3. V shed 5 bases and J shed 0 bases, with 14 bases lying between them. Germline values: CDR1 SEHNR, CDR2 FQNEAQ (reference sequence). The CDR3 nucleotides are TGTGCCAGCAGCCCTCCTTCGGTACCCTCCTACGAGCAGTACTTC. Protein: CASSPPSVPSYEQYF.

This chain links TRBV4-1 with TRBJ2-3; D is unresolved. Trimming took 2 bases from V and 2 from J, leaving 14 bases between them. The germline CDR1 and CDR2 sequences are MGHRA and YSYEKL. This CDR3 spans 16 amino acids. CDR3 coding DNA: TGCGCCAGCAGCCAAAGAGCAAGCAACCCCACAGATACGCAGTATTTT. Translation: CASSQRASNPTDTQYF.

The V call is TRBV6-4, the J call TRBJ1-6; TRBD1 agrees at 7 bases. Germline assignment: CDR1 MRHNA and CDR2 SNTAGT. The V and J ends lost 5 bases and 4 bases, in that order; junction bases with no gene match: 2. The CDR3 is 14 residues long. The DNA of the CDR3 is TGTGCCAGCAGTCTCAGGGGGTATAATTCACCCCTCCACTTT. It is translated as CASSLRGYNSPLHF.

The chain employs TRBV28 and TRBJ2-7, with D possibly being TRBD1 (6 bases). Germline V gene lookup returns CDR1 MDHEN and CDR2 SYDVKM. The length of the CDR3 is 14 residues. The V end lost 5 bases, the J end lost 4 bases, and 15 bases lay between the germline ends. The chain's CDR3 is CASSHQGFGYEQYF. Written as DNA, the CDR3 is TGTGCCAGCAGTCACCAGGGGTTCGGGTACGAGCAGTACTTC.

The V call is TRBV6-1, the J call TRBJ2-2; 13 bases are shared with TRBD2. CDR3 length: 15 residues. Trimming took 6 bases from V and 3 from J; bases not matched to a gene: 1. Germline V gene sequence: CDR1 MNHNS, CDR2 SASEGT. In DNA, the CDR3 is TGTGCCAGCAGAGGACTAGCGGGGGACACCGGGGAGCTGTTTTTT. It specifies CASRGLAGDTGELFF.

This sequence joins TRBV30 and TRBJ1-2; D is possibly TRBD1 (5 bases). Trimming left V 0 bases short and J 2 bases short, with 16 bases between. The germline V gene has CDR1 GTSNPN and CDR2 SVGIG (reference sequence). CDR3 size: 16 residues. The CDR3: CAWSVPTGGTNYGYTF. CDR3 DNA: TGTGCCTGGAGTGTACCAACCGGGGGAACCAACTATGGCTACACCTTC.

This clone has just a few counts. The chain employs TRBV4-1 and TRBJ2-2; possibly TRBD2 for D (5 bases). Germline CDR1 and CDR2: MGHRA and YSYEKL. The CDR3 is 14 residues long. Trimming took off 1 base at V and 3 bases at J, with 6 bases between the two ends. The CDR3 bases are TGCGCCAGCAGCCAAGCCGGGGACACCGGGGAGCTGTTTTTT. This gives the protein CASSQAGDTGELFF.

The rearrangement joins TRBV9 to TRBJ2-1; 8 bases align to TRBD2. The CDR3 has 16 amino acids. J gave up 8 bases and V 4 bases, and 14 bases lay outside the gene matches. Per germline, CDR1 SGDLS and CDR2 YYNGEE. Here the CDR3 reads CASSSPSGTSYHEQFF. The CDR3 bases are TGTGCCAGCAGCTCCCCTTCTGGGACTAGTTACCATGAGCAGTTCTTC.

The rearrangement uses TRBV7-2 and TRBJ1-3; D remains unclear. Trimming left V 5 bases short and J 1 base short, with 15 bases between. This CDR3 comprises 16 residues. Germline V gives CDR1 SGHTA, CDR2 FQGNSA. The CDR3 region is CASSPWAGSSGNTIYF. The CDR3 DNA follows: TGTGCCAGCAGCCCGTGGGCCGGGAGTTCTGGAAACACCATATATTTT.

A single count supports this clone. J is TRBJ1-5 and V is TRBV6-1; D unresolved. V lost 0 bases to trimming and J lost 7 bases, with 7 bases between them. CDR1 is MNHNS and CDR2 is SASEGT in the germline V gene. CDR3 length equals 13 residues. This CDR3 is CASSEAQRQPQHF. The CDR3 nucleotides read TGTGCCAGCAGTGAAGCCCAGCGGCAGCCCCAGCATTTT.

The chain combines TRBV7-2 with TRBJ1-2; 10 positions agree with TRBD1. Germline lookup yields CDR1 SGHTA and CDR2 FQGNSA. The CDR3 extends over 16 amino acids. J was trimmed by 1 base and V by 5 bases; bases with no gene match: 7. The DNA of the CDR3 is TGTGCCAGCAGCCCCCGGGACAGGGGCGATAACTATGGCTACACCTTC. Protein product: CASSPRDRGDNYGYTF.